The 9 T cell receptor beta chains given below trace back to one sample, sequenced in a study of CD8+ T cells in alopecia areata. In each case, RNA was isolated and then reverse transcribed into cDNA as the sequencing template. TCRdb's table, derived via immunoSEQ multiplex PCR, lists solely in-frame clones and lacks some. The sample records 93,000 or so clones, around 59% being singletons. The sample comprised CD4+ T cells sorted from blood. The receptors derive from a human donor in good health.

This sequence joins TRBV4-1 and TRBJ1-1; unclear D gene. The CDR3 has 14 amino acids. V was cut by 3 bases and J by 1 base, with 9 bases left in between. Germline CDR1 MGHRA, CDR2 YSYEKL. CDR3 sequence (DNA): TGCGCCAGCAGCCAGCTGGGGTGGAACACTGAAGCTTTCTTT. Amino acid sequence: CASSQLGWNTEAFF.

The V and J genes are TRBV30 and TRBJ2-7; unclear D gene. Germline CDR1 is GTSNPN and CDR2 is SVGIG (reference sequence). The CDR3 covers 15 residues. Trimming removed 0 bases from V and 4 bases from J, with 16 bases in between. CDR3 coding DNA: TGTGCCTGGAGTGTCAAGACCGCCGATGGATACGAGCAGTACTTC. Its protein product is CAWSVKTADGYEQYF.

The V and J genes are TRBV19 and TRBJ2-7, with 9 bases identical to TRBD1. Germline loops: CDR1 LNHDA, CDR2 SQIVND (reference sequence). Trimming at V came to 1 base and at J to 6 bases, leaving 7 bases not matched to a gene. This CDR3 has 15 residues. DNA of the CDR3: TGTGCCAGTAGTATAGCAGTGATGGACAGGGGCGAGCAGTACTTC. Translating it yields CASSIAVMDRGEQYF.

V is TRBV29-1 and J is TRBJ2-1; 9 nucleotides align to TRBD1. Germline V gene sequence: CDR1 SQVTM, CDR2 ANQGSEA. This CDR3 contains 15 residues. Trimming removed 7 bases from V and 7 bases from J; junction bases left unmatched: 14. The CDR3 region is CSAHRDRASLNEQFF. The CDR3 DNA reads TGCAGCGCCCACCGGGACAGGGCATCGTTAAATGAGCAGTTCTTC.

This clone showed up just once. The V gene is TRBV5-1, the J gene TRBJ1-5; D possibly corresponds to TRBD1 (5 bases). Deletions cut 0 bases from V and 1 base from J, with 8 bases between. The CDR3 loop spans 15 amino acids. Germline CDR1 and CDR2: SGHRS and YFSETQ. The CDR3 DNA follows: TGCGCCAGCAGCTTGGTGCCAGGGAGCAATCAGCCCCAGCATTTT. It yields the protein CASSLVPGSNQPQHF.

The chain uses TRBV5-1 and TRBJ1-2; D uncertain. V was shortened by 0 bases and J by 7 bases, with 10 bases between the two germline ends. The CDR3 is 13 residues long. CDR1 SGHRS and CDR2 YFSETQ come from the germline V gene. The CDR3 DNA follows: TGCGCCAGCAGCTTGGAAGGAGGGAGTGGCTACACCTTC. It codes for CASSLEGGSGYTF. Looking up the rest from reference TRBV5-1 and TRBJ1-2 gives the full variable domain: KAGVTQTPRYLIKTRGQQVTLSCSPISGHRSVSWYQQTPGQGLQFLFEYFSETQRNKGNFPGRFSGRQFSNSRSEMNVSTLELGDSALYLCASSLEGGSGYTFGSGTRLTVV.

CDR3 region: CASSQDHETGGAWYGYTF. In DNA, the CDR3 is TGTGCCAGCAGCCAAGATCATGAGACAGGGGGCGCCTGGTATGGCTACACCTTC. This chain links TRBV4-2 with TRBJ1-2; 10 nucleotides line up with TRBD1. CDR3 length equals 18 residues. Unmatched junction bases numbered 12, after V lost 0 bases and J lost 5 bases. The germline CDR1 and CDR2 sequences are LGHNA and YNFKEQ.

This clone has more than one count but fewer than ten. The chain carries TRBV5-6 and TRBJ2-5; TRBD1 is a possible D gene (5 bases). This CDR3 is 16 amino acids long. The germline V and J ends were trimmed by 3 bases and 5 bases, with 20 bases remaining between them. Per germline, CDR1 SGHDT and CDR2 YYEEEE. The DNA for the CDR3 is TGTGCCAGCAGCTCCCGCTTCGACAGTTTAGGGGAGACCCAGTACTTC. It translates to CASSSRFDSLGETQYF.

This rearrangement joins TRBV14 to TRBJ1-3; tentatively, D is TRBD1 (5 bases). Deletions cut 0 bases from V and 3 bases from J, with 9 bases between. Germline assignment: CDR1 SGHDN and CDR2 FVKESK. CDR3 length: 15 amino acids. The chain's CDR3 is CASSQDRVFGNTIYF. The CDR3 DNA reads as TGTGCCAGCAGCCAAGACAGGGTATTTGGAAACACCATATATTTT.